This T cell receptor beta chain came from a study of OX40 agonist ivuxolimab in advanced cancers. Study overall: Ivuxolimab, an antibody acting as an agonist of OX40 (CD134), was used to treat patients. Intravenous ivuxolimab was administered to patients every 2 weeks at 0.01 to 10 mg/kg. Those treated in dose escalation had hepatocellular carcinoma, melanoma, renal cell cancer or head and neck cancer. Whole-study results and caveats: Undetermined was the antigen specificity of the expanded peripheral T cells.

Germline CDR1 SGHTA, CDR2 FQGNSA. The V and J ends lost 8 bases and 2 bases respectively, with 13 bases between them. This CDR3 region has 13 residues. Only in-frame clones appear in the TCRdb table, and some are missing; sequencing was by immunoSEQ multiplex PCR. Altogether over 80,000 clones are present, 70% to 85% being singletons, with the ten largest covering roughly 5.4%. This clone was detected only a few times. Its specificity is unknown. The chain recombines TRBV7-2 with TRBJ2-7; D unclear. The sequencing used CD4+ or CD8+ T cells sorted from blood, collected in a trial of the OX40 agonist ivuxolimab. The TCR was taken from an adult with an advanced solid tumor such as melanoma, head and neck, liver or kidney cancer. CDR3 residues: CASAFSPTYEQYF. CDR3 nucleotides: TGTGCCAGCGCCTTTTCCCCCACCTACGAGCAGTACTTC.